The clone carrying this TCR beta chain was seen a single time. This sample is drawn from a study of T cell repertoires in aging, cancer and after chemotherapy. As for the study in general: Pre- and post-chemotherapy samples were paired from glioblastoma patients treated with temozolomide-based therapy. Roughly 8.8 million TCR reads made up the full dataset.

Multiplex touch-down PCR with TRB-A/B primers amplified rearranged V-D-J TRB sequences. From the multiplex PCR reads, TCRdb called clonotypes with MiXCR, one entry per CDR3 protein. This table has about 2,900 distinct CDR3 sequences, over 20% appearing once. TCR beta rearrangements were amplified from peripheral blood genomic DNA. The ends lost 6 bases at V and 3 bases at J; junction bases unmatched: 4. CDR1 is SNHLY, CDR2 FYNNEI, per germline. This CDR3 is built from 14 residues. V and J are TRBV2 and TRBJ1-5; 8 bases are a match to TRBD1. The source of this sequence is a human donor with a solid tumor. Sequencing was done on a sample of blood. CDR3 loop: CASSRQGFNQPQHF. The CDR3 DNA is TGTGCCAGCAGCCGACAGGGGTTCAATCAGCCCCAGCATTTT.